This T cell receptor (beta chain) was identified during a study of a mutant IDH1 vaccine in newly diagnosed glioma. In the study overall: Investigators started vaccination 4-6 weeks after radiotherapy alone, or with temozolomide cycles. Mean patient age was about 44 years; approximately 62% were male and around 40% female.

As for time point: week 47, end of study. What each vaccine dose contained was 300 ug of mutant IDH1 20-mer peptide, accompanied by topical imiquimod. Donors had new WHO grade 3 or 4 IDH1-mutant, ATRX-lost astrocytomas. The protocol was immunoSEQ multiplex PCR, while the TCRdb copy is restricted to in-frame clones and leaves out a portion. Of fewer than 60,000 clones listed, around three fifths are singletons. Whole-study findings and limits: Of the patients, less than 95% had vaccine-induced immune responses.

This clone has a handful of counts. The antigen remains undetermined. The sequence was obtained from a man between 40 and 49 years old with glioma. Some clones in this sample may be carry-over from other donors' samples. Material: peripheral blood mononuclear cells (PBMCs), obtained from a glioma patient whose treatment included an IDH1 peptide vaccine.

Written as DNA, the CDR3 is TGTGCCAGCAGTGATCCGGGACAGTCAACTAATGAAAAACTGTTTTTT. It yields the protein CASSDPGQSTNEKLFF. V and J are TRBV2 and TRBJ1-4; 7 bases agree with TRBD1. The CDR3 sequence is 16 residues long. CDR1 SNHLY and CDR2 FYNNEI come from the germline V gene. Trimming at V came to 3 bases and at J to 0 bases, leaving 4 bases not matched to a gene.